The 30 T cell receptor beta chains listed next were all sequenced from one sample in a study of blood T cell repertoires in COVID-19. The protocol was immunoSEQ multiplex PCR, while the TCRdb copy is restricted to in-frame clones and leaves out a portion. The sample carries 95,000 to 150,000 clones, around 87% recorded once. Input material: peripheral blood. These TCRs come from a woman aged 70-85 years with acute or convalescent COVID-19.

The gene calls are TRBV5-1 and TRBJ1-3; D is undetermined. The germline V gene encodes CDR1 SGHRS and CDR2 YFSETQ. Trimming removed 0 bases from V and 0 bases from J, with 7 bases in between. The CDR3 spans 15 residues. In DNA, the CDR3 is TGCGCCAGCAGCTTGGGCGTTTCCTCTGGAAACACCATATATTTT. This translates into CASSLGVSSGNTIYF.

Here the CDR3 reads CASSPQGLGEQYF. The CDR3 bases are TGTGCCAGCAGTCCACAGGGATTGGGCGAGCAGTACTTC. The chain combines TRBV25-1 with TRBJ2-7; TRBD1 might be the D (6 bases). Trimming removed 5 bases from V and 6 bases from J, with 14 bases in between. The germline V gene encodes CDR1 MGHDK and CDR2 SYGVNS. The CDR3 has 13 amino acids.

The chain has TRBV6-5 and TRBJ1-6, with D perhaps TRBD1 (5 bases). Germline-derived CDR1 and CDR2 are MNHEY and SVGAGI. The CDR3 length is 13 residues. V was cut by 6 bases and J by 12 bases, with 15 bases left in between. CDR3 DNA sequence: TGTGCCAGCAGCCCCACCCCAGGGCTACCCCTCCACTTT. Its protein product is CASSPTPGLPLHF.

The chain recombines TRBV18 with TRBJ2-3; a possible D gene is TRBD1 (8 bases). V dropped 0 bases and J dropped 2 bases, with 18 bases sitting between them. Germline CDR1 reads KGHSH; CDR2 reads LQKENI. The CDR3 has 18 residues. In nucleotides, the CDR3 is TGTGCCAGCTCACCACCGGTAATACAGGGGGGGATCACAGATACGCAGTATTTT. Protein product: CASSPPVIQGGITDTQYF.

V gene TRBV19 combines with J gene TRBJ1-6; D is perhaps TRBD1 (5 bases). The CDR3 covers 15 residues. Germline assignment: CDR1 LNHDA and CDR2 SQIVND (reference sequence). V was trimmed by 7 bases and J by 7 bases, leaving 17 bases between them. In DNA form, the CDR3 reads TGTGCCAGTACAAGCGGGACCCGCGAAAATTCACCCCTCCACTTT. It translates to CASTSGTRENSPLHF.

The V and J genes are TRBV19 and TRBJ2-1, with D possibly TRBD1 on 5 matching bases. V was cut by 8 bases and J by 8 bases, with 16 bases left in between. Looked up from germline, CDR1 is LNHDA and CDR2 is SQIVND (reference sequence). The length of the CDR3 is 13 residues. In DNA, the CDR3 is TGTGCCAGTCGCAGGGTTCCGTCCGATGAGCAGTTCTTC. Protein product: CASRRVPSDEQFF.

This rearrangement joins TRBV4-2 to TRBJ2-7; no reliable D call. Trimming took off 0 bases at V and 0 bases at J, with 9 bases between the two ends. This CDR3 contains 15 residues. Germline values: CDR1 LGHNA, CDR2 YNFKEQ. CDR3 sequence (DNA): TGTGCCAGCAGCCAAGATGCGCTTAGCTCCTACGAGCAGTACTTC. Its protein product is CASSQDALSSYEQYF.

This chain joins TRBV28 and TRBJ1-3; a possible D gene is TRBD1 (6 bases). Trimming took off 8 bases at V and 8 bases at J, with 13 bases between the two ends. Germline CDR1 and CDR2: MDHEN and SYDVKM. CDR3 length equals 12 residues. The CDR3 DNA is TGTGCCAGCGCAGGGGATAGAGACACCATATATTTT. Encoded protein: CASAGDRDTIYF.

The chain couples TRBV7-9 to TRBJ2-7; 8 bases are a match to TRBD2. The CDR3 has 15 residues. The V and J ends lost 4 bases and 7 bases, in that order; junction bases with no gene match: 12. Germline values: CDR1 SEHNR, CDR2 FQNEAQ (reference sequence). The CDR3 DNA follows: TGTGCCAGCAGCTATTCCCACGGGGGGGAGTATGAGCAGTACTTC. Its translation is CASSYSHGGEYEQYF.

V gene TRBV3-1 (or the pseudogene TRBV3-2) combines with J gene TRBJ2-5; perhaps TRBD1 as D (7 bases). Germline V lookup: CDR1 LGHDT, CDR2 YNNKEL (reference sequence). Trimming cost V 0 bases and J 2 bases, with 10 bases left between them. CDR3 size: 15 residues. CDR3 coding DNA: TGTGCCAGCAGCCAAGATCAGGGGGGTCAAGAGACCCAGTACTTC. It codes for CASSQDQGGQETQYF.

This chain joins TRBV7-9 and TRBJ2-7; D possibly corresponds to TRBD2 (5 bases). Trimming removed 5 bases at V and 5 bases at J, with 16 bases between. The length of the CDR3 is 14 residues. Germline values: CDR1 SEHNR, CDR2 FQNEAQ (reference sequence). The DNA for the CDR3 is TGTGCCAGCAGCCACGACGGGCCCGGGAACGAGCAGTACTTC. Translating it yields CASSHDGPGNEQYF. Filled out from reference TRBV7-9 and TRBJ2-7, the complete variable domain reads DTGVSQNPRHKITKRGQNVTFRCDPISEHNRLYWYRQTLGQGPEFLTYFQNEAQLEKSRLLSDRFSAERPKGSFSTLEIQRTEQGDSAMYLCASSHDGPGNEQYFGPGTRLTVT.

The rearrangement links TRBV2 to TRBJ1-1; D unresolved. Trimming took 4 bases from V and 8 from J, leaving 20 bases between them. Germline V CDR1 and CDR2: SNHLY, FYNNEI. This CDR3 spans 15 amino acids. The CDR3 spells CASSVSSGSPGEAFF. CDR3 sequence (DNA): TGTGCCAGCAGTGTATCATCTGGCAGCCCGGGGGAAGCTTTCTTT.

The rearrangement links TRBV6-2 or TRBV6-3 to TRBJ1-5; D uncertain. The germline CDR1 and CDR2 sequences are MNHEY and SVGEGT. V lost 0 bases to trimming and J lost 3 bases, with 6 bases between them. The CDR3 spans 14 residues. This CDR3 is CASSYSLINQPQHF. The CDR3 DNA is TGTGCCAGCAGTTACTCGCTAATCAATCAGCCCCAGCATTTT.

The rearrangement uses TRBV18 and TRBJ2-7, with TRBD2 identical over 12 bases. Germline loops: CDR1 KGHSH, CDR2 LQKENI. CDR3 length: 15 residues. V shed 0 bases, J shed 5 bases, and the junction held 2 bases outside the gene matches. In DNA, the CDR3 is TGTGCCAGCTCACCACCGACTAGCGGGGGCGACGAGCAGTACTTC. Its translation: CASSPPTSGGDEQYF.

This chain links TRBV30 with TRBJ1-4; D perhaps matches TRBD1 (5 bases). Germline CDR1 and CDR2: GTSNPN and SVGIG (reference sequence). Trimming took off 5 bases at V and 3 bases at J, with 13 bases between the two ends. The CDR3 covers 14 residues. CDR3 nucleotide sequence: TGTGCCTGGTCGGGCGGGGGGGCTAATGAAAAACTGTTTTTT. It is translated as CAWSGGGANEKLFF.

CDR3 in DNA: TGCGCCAGCAGCCCGGGACAGAGCTCCTACAATGAGCAGTTCTTC. The encoded protein is CASSPGQSSYNEQFF. The chain has TRBV5-1 and TRBJ2-1, with 7 nucleotides matching TRBD1. Unmatched junction bases numbered 4, after V lost 4 bases and J lost 0 bases. Germline CDR1 and CDR2: SGHRS and YFSETQ. CDR3 size: 15 residues. Complete variable domain (other parts from reference TRBV5-1 and TRBJ2-1): KAGVTQTPRYLIKTRGQQVTLSCSPISGHRSVSWYQQTPGQGLQFLFEYFSETQRNKGNFPGRFSGRQFSNSRSEMNVSTLELGDSALYLCASSPGQSSYNEQFFGPGTRLTVL.

V is TRBV2 and J is TRBJ2-5; 8 positions agree with TRBD2. Germline V CDR1 and CDR2: SNHLY, FYNNEI. The CDR3 sequence is 16 residues long. Losses at the gene ends were 4 bases for V and 5 bases for J; bases not matched to a gene: 12. This chain's CDR3 is CASSVGGTGGRETQYF. As DNA, the CDR3 is TGTGCCAGCAGTGTTGGAGGAACGGGGGGGCGGGAGACCCAGTACTTC.

The V and J genes are TRBV12-5 and TRBJ1-1; D is unclear. Trimming stripped 3 bases from V and 1 base from J, with 12 bases between. CDR3 length: 15 amino acids. Germline V lookup: CDR1 LGHNT, CDR2 FRNRAP. This CDR3 reads CASGFSGSPNTEAFF. The CDR3 DNA follows: TGTGCTAGTGGTTTCTCCGGGTCTCCGAACACTGAAGCTTTCTTT.

The rearrangement joins TRBV30 to TRBJ2-5; 7 bases are shared with TRBD1. The CDR3 totals 13 residues. Germline CDR1 GTSNPN, CDR2 SVGIG (reference sequence). The ends lost 3 bases at V and 5 bases at J; junction bases unmatched: 6. Here the CDR3 DNA reads TGTGCCTGGAGAACCGACAGGGTTGAGACCCAGTACTTC. Encoded protein: CAWRTDRVETQYF.

This chain links TRBV10-3 with TRBJ1-3; no firm D call. V shed 0 bases and J shed 1 base, with 7 bases lying between them. The germline V gene encodes CDR1 ENHRY and CDR2 SYGVKD. The CDR3 extends over 15 amino acids. The CDR3 is CAISESAASGNTIYF. The CDR3 nucleotides are TGTGCCATCAGTGAGTCGGCGGCGTCTGGAAACACCATATATTTT.

This sequence joins TRBV6-6 and TRBJ1-3; D possibly corresponds to TRBD1 (5 bases). The CDR3 covers 17 residues. Germline lookup yields CDR1 MNHNY and CDR2 SVGAGI (reference sequence). V was pared by 5 bases and J by 0 bases, with 17 bases between. The CDR3 sequence is CASSPDGQSLSGNTIYF. The CDR3 nucleotides are TGTGCCAGCAGTCCCGACGGACAATCCCTCTCTGGAAACACCATATATTTT.

The rearrangement links TRBV3-1 (or the pseudogene TRBV3-2) to TRBJ1-1; D unresolved. The ends were cut back, 0 bases at V and 1 base at J, with 6 bases in the middle. The germline gives CDR1 LGHDT, CDR2 YNNKEL (reference sequence). CDR3 size: 14 residues. The CDR3 nucleotides read TGTGCCAGCAGCCAAGAGTCCCAGAACACTGAAGCTTTCTTT. Translated: CASSQESQNTEAFF.

This clone was found once. The chain links TRBV28 to TRBJ1-1, with D perhaps matching TRBD1 (6 bases). V was pared by 6 bases and J by 5 bases, with 22 bases between. This CDR3 contains 16 residues. The germline V gene has CDR1 MDHEN and CDR2 SYDVKM. The CDR3 coding sequence is TGTGCCAGCAGCTTTCCTGTGGTGGGGGGGCGGACTGAAGCTTTCTTT. It is translated as CASSFPVVGGRTEAFF.

This clone turned up a few times. The chain joins TRBV6-5 to TRBJ1-6; D not resolved. In germline, CDR1 is MNHEY, CDR2 SVGAGI. This CDR3 contains 12 residues. Deletions cut 6 bases from V and 7 bases from J, with 7 bases between. CDR3 sequence reads: CASSNGNSPLHF. The CDR3 DNA follows: TGTGCCAGCAGCAACGGGAATTCACCCCTCCACTTT.

The chain couples TRBV6-6 to TRBJ2-5; 15 nucleotides match TRBD2. The trim removed 6 bases at V and 4 bases at J, leaving 9 bases unmatched. Germline CDR1 MNHNY, CDR2 SVGAGI (reference sequence). This CDR3 has 17 residues. The CDR3 DNA follows: TGTGCCAGCAGACGAACGACGGGACTAGCGGGGGGAGAGACCCAGTACTTC. It codes for CASRRTTGLAGGETQYF.

Here the CDR3 reads CASSLAGGSQETQYF. CDR3 DNA: TGTGCCAGCAGCCTAGCGGGGGGCAGCCAAGAGACCCAGTACTTC. The genes are TRBV6-5 and TRBJ2-5; TRBD2 agrees at 11 bases. The CDR3 has 15 amino acids. V dropped 6 bases and J dropped 1; count of bases not matched to a gene: 4. Germline assignment: CDR1 MNHEY and CDR2 SVGAGI.

The CDR3 DNA is TGTGCCAGCAGGACTACACATCTCGGCTACACCTTC. This gives the protein CASRTTHLGYTF. The chain links TRBV28 to TRBJ1-2; D not certain. Per the germline V gene, CDR1 is MDHEN and CDR2 is SYDVKM. Trimming took off 6 bases at V and 8 bases at J, with 13 bases between the two ends. The CDR3 runs to 12 residues.

This clone was detected only once. This chain uses TRBV29-1 with TRBJ1-5; D is unresolved. V dropped 6 bases and J dropped 0 bases, with 15 bases sitting between them. The CDR3 sequence is 15 residues long. Germline loops: CDR1 SQVTM, CDR2 ANQGSEA. DNA for the CDR3: TGCAGCGTAAGAGACATCCGCTTTAGCAATCAGCCCCAGCATTTT. Translated: CSVRDIRFSNQPQHF. Filled out from reference TRBV29-1 and TRBJ1-5, the complete variable domain reads SAVISQKPSRDICQRGTSLTIQCQVDSQVTMMFWYRQQPGQSLTLIATANQGSEATYESGFVIDKFPISRPNLTFSTLTVSNMSPEDSSIYLCSVRDIRFSNQPQHFGDGTRLSIL.

The V gene is TRBV27, the J gene TRBJ2-1; 9 bases fit TRBD2. The CDR3 has 17 amino acids. V was pared by 5 bases and J by 6 bases, with 14 bases of the junction left unmatched. Looked up from germline, CDR1 is MNHEY and CDR2 is SMNVEV (reference sequence). CDR3 amino acids: CASSLPPWRGGSNEQFF. In DNA form, the CDR3 reads TGTGCCAGCAGTCTGCCCCCTTGGCGGGGGGGGAGCAATGAGCAGTTCTTC.

This clone turned up a few times. This chain joins TRBV2 and TRBJ1-5; 11 bases line up with TRBD1. This CDR3 has 15 amino acids. Trimming cost V 5 bases and J 5 bases; bases outside gene matches: 5. The germline V gene encodes CDR1 SNHLY and CDR2 FYNNEI. The CDR3 sequence: CASSPGTGGYQPQHF. Written as DNA, the CDR3 is TGTGCCAGCAGTCCAGGGACAGGGGGTTATCAGCCCCAGCATTTT. Full variable domain (rest looked up from reference TRBV2 and TRBJ1-5): EPEVTQTPSHQVTQMGQEVILRCVPISNHLYFYWYRQILGQKVEFLVSFYNNEISEKSEIFDDQFSVERPDGSNFTLKIRSTKLEDSAMYFCASSPGTGGYQPQHFGDGTRLSIL.